The 25 T cell receptor beta chains given below trace back to one sample, sequenced in a study of post-analysis software for immune sequencing data. Study-level results: Five or six TRBV segments were more frequent in patients than controls; TRBV5-6, TRBV5-1 and TRBV20-1 belonged to this group.

No antigen is known for these receptors. Incorporated into the TCR beta cDNA libraries were unique molecular identifiers, which served to reduce PCR and sequencing biases. TCRdb reanalysed the PCR reads using MiXCR and keeps one entry per CDR3 protein. The sample records some 240,000 distinct CDR3 sequences, 36% being singletons. The sequenced sample consisted of blood. The receptors come from a girl aged 5 to 17 with multiple sclerosis.

This clonotype was found a few times. The V call is TRBV11-1, the J call TRBJ2-1; D is perhaps TRBD1 (6 bases). The V and J ends lost 6 bases and 8 bases respectively, with 17 bases between them. The CDR3 loop spans 14 amino acids. Germline V gene lookup returns CDR1 SGHAT and CDR2 FQDESV (reference sequence). CDR3 in DNA: TGTGCCAGCAGACATAGGACAGCCACTGATGAGCAGTTCTTC. It encodes CASRHRTATDEQFF. Full variable domain (rest looked up from reference TRBV11-1 and TRBJ2-1): EAEVAQSPRYKITEKSQAVAFWCDPISGHATLYWYRQILGQGPELLVQFQDESVVDDSQLPKDRFSAERLKGVDSTLKIQPAELGDSAMYLCASRHRTATDEQFFGPGTRLTVL.

In this sample, this clonotype turned up once. Relative to the germline gene, one junction end is altered; a read error may explain this. V is TRBV11-2 and J is TRBJ2-1; no firm D call. Looked up from germline, CDR1 is SGHAT and CDR2 is FQNNGV. CDR3 length: 14 residues. This CDR3 is CASSLVQSCNEQFF. For the CDR3, the DNA is TGTGCCAGCAGTTTGGTCCAATCCTGCAATGAGCAGTTCTTC.

The V gene is TRBV9, the J gene TRBJ1-6; 10 bases line up with TRBD1. CDR3 length: 15 amino acids. Trimming removed 5 bases from V and 8 bases from J; junction bases left unmatched: 7. Per germline, CDR1 SGDLS and CDR2 YYNGEE. CDR3 region: CASSASGTGDSPLHF. CDR3 bases: TGTGCCAGCAGTGCCTCCGGGACAGGGGATTCACCCCTCCACTTT.

This clonotype was seen ten or more times. Here the CDR3 reads CASSQEGGRGRRAKNIQYF. CDR3 DNA sequence: TGTGCCAGCAGCCAAGAAGGTGGCAGGGGGAGGAGGGCCAAAAACATTCAGTACTTC. The V gene is TRBV4-2, the J gene TRBJ2-4; the D gene is possibly TRBD1 (7 bases). The CDR3 extends over 19 amino acids. The V end lost 0 bases, the J end lost 1 base, and 19 bases lay between the germline ends. Germline CDR1 and CDR2: LGHNA and YNFKEQ.

V gene TRBV5-1 combines with J gene TRBJ2-1; possible D gene TRBD2, 6 bases. V was shortened by 3 bases and J by 8 bases, with 21 bases between the two germline ends. The CDR3 totals 16 residues. Germline V gene sequence: CDR1 SGHRS, CDR2 YFSETQ. DNA of the CDR3: TGCGCCAGCAGCTCGGGACTCCAACCCATGGGGCATGAGCAGTTCTTC. Translated: CASSSGLQPMGHEQFF.

Of note for this clonotype: A read error may be the cause here, since a much bigger clone is one base away. The chain is built from TRBV10-3 and TRBJ2-4; D unresolved. The tail of the sequence fits TRBJ2-5 better, so the J call may be wrong. Germline V gives CDR1 ENHRY, CDR2 SYGVKD. The CDR3 totals 13 residues. The CDR3 loop reads CAISDGPGETQYF. CDR3 nucleotide sequence: TGTGCCATCAGTGATGGACCTGGCGAGACCCAGTACTTC.

The rearrangement uses TRBV5-1 and TRBJ2-1, with 10 positions matching TRBD1. The J call could be wrong; TRBJ2-7 is a better fit for the DNA end. Germline CDR1 reads SGHRS; CDR2 reads YFSETQ. The CDR3 runs to 18 residues. In DNA form, the CDR3 reads TGCGCCAGCAGCTTGGGGTCCACCTTAACCGGGACAGGGGCCGAGCAGTACTTC. Its translation: CASSLGSTLTGTGAEQYF.

This clonotype was seen repeatedly, ten times or more. The rearrangement links TRBV7-2 to TRBJ1-1; no clear D gene. The germline V and J ends were trimmed by 0 bases and 8 bases, with 4 bases remaining between them. This CDR3 spans 11 amino acids. The germline V gene has CDR1 SGHTA and CDR2 FQGNSA. The CDR3 DNA reads TGTGCCAGCAGCTTAGCCAGGGAAGCTTTCTTT. It codes for CASSLAREAFF. The full variable domain, its missing parts supplied by reference TRBV7-2 and TRBJ1-1, is GAGVSQSPSNKVTEKGKDVELRCDPISGHTALYWYRQSLGQGLEFLIYFQGNSAPDKSGLPSDRFSAERTGGSVSTLTIQRTQQEDSAVYLCASSLAREAFFGQGTRLTVV.

This clonotype was recorded at least ten times. This sequence joins TRBV19 and TRBJ1-4; D unclear. V lost 9 bases to trimming and J lost 3 bases, with 23 bases between them. Germline values: CDR1 LNHDA, CDR2 SQIVND (reference sequence). This CDR3 contains 17 residues. The CDR3 is CASQYRRTSGPNEKLFF. The CDR3 DNA reads as TGTGCCAGCCAGTACCGAAGAACTTCGGGCCCTAATGAAAAACTGTTTTTT.

This chain links TRBV20-1 with TRBJ2-1; 8 bases line up with TRBD2. CDR1 DFQATT and CDR2 SNEGSKA come from the germline V gene (reference sequence). Trimming cost V 5 bases and J 0 bases; bases outside gene matches: 3. The CDR3 covers 14 residues. The CDR3 nucleotides are TGCAGTGCTCAAAGCGGGAGCTCCTACAATGAGCAGTTCTTC. It is translated as CSAQSGSSYNEQFF.

Worth noting for this clonotype: This is likely a read error, given that the CDR3 carries no conserved phenylalanine or tryptophan at its end. V is TRBV5-1 and J is TRBJ2-3; D might be TRBD1 or TRBD2, each matching 5 bases. V was shortened by 4 bases and J by 4 bases, with 16 bases between the two germline ends. Germline assignment: CDR1 SGHRS and CDR2 YFSETQ. The CDR3 is made up of 15 amino acids. The DNA for the CDR3 is TGCGCCAGCAGCGCCTCTGGGACCGGAGCAGATACGCAGTATTGT. Encoded protein: CASSASGTGADTQYC.

This sequence joins TRBV29-1 and TRBJ2-3; TRBD2 aligns across 12 bases. The CDR3 contains 16 residues. J lost 3 bases, V lost 4 bases, and 8 bases had no gene match. CDR1 SQVTM and CDR2 ANQGSEA come from the germline V gene. CDR3 nucleotides: TGCAGCGTTGTAAGGACTAGCGGGATGAGGACAGATACGCAGTATTTT. It translates to CSVVRTSGMRTDTQYF.

This clonotype was picked up one time. At one of its ends the junction is not consistent with the germline gene, which may arise from a read error. The chain carries TRBV5-1 and TRBJ1-1; D gene unclear. The V gene's germline CDR1 is SGHRS and CDR2 YFSETQ. There are 13 residues in the CDR3. CDR3 residues: CAGSSLPSLEAFF. In nucleotides, the CDR3 is TGCGCCGGCAGCTCGTTACCGAGCCTTGAAGCTTTCTTT.

This clonotype was seen just once. A read error is possible here, since a much larger clone lies one base away. The rearrangement joins TRBV3-1 to TRBJ2-5; 9 bases are shared with TRBD2. Germline CDR1 reads LGHDT; CDR2 reads YNNKEL (reference sequence). This CDR3 has 15 amino acids. J lost 11 bases, V lost 3 bases, and 13 bases had no gene match. The CDR3 DNA sequence: TGTGCCAGCAGCCAGGGCCCAGATTGGCGGGGGGGGCAGTACTTC. Translating it yields CASSQGPDWRGGQYF.

This clonotype occurred a few times. The chain employs TRBV10-3 and TRBJ1-1, with D possibly TRBD1 on 5 matching bases. Trimming removed 2 bases at V and 10 bases at J, with 11 bases between. The CDR3 consists of 12 residues. CDR1 ENHRY and CDR2 SYGVKD come from the germline V gene. The CDR3 loop is CAISEASTAAFF. The CDR3 DNA is TGTGCCATCAGTGAGGCTTCGACAGCAGCTTTCTTT.

This clonotype was recorded many times. The chain is built from TRBV20-1 and TRBJ1-2, with 11 bases that match TRBD1. Germline CDR1 and CDR2: DFQATT and SNEGSKA (reference sequence). V lost 0 bases, J lost 4 bases, and 10 bases stayed unmatched. The CDR3 is made up of 17 amino acids. CDR3: CSAREPVTGQGVYGYTF. The CDR3 DNA follows: TGCAGTGCTAGAGAACCTGTCACGGGACAGGGGGTCTATGGCTACACCTTC.

The chain carries TRBV12-3 or TRBV12-4 and TRBJ2-5, with a tentative D call TRBD2 (6 bases). The J call is in doubt because the DNA end fits TRBJ2-7 better. CDR3 size: 15 residues. This CDR3 reads CASSLGGMGGGEQYF. CDR3 nucleotide sequence: TGTGCCAGCAGTTTAGGCGGGATGGGAGGCGGCGAGCAGTACTTC.

The chain employs TRBV12-3 or TRBV12-4 and TRBJ2-5; no firm D call. The V end was cut by 1 base, the J end by 9 bases, with 15 bases between. This CDR3 is built from 14 residues. The CDR3 is CASSLGVVADAQYF. CDR3 coding DNA: TGTGCCAGCAGTTTAGGAGTGGTAGCAGATGCCCAGTACTTC.

This clonotype showed up just a few times. The chain carries TRBV4-1 and TRBJ1-1; weak D call: TRBD1 (5 bases). From germline, CDR1 is MGHRA and CDR2 YSYEKL. The CDR3 is 15 residues long. Between the trimmed V and J ends, which lost 4 bases and 0 bases, there was a span of 12 bases. For the CDR3, the DNA is TGCGCCAGCAGCCTAGTTCGGGGGGTGAACACTGAAGCTTTCTTT. It translates to CASSLVRGVNTEAFF.

The rearrangement joins TRBV11-2 to TRBJ1-1, with 8 bases that match TRBD1. The CDR3 consists of 16 residues. CDR1 and CDR2 (germline): SGHAT, FQNNGV. V gave up 1 base and J gave up 1 base; unmatched junction bases: 5. The CDR3 spells CASSLGLGQANTEAFF. The CDR3, as DNA: TGTGCCAGCAGCTTAGGTTTGGGACAGGCGAACACTGAAGCTTTCTTT.

There are many counts of this clonotype. This sequence joins TRBV7-2 and TRBJ2-3, with 9 bases that match TRBD2. Germline CDR1 is SGHTA and CDR2 is FQGNSA. With 8 bases clipped from V and 5 bases from J, the junction kept 8 bases outside the gene matches. This CDR3 comprises 14 residues. CDR3 DNA sequence: TGTGCCAGCGGACTAGCGCAAATCAGAGATACGCAGTATTTT. This sequence encodes CASGLAQIRDTQYF.

This chain uses TRBV28 with TRBJ1-2; D is perhaps TRBD1 (5 bases). CDR1 and CDR2 (germline): MDHEN, SYDVKM. The CDR3 has 14 residues. V was shortened by 6 bases and J by 9 bases, with 20 bases between the two germline ends. CDR3: CASSPPGRADSYTF. The CDR3 DNA reads TGTGCCAGCAGCCCCCCGGGCAGGGCCGATAGCTACACCTTC.

This clonotype appeared many times. The chain carries TRBV21-1 and TRBJ2-7; TRBD2 is the table's D call and was not checked against the DNA. TRBV21-1 is assigned pseudogene status. The CDR3 consists of 13 residues. This chain's CDR3 is CASRRDFDVEQYF. CDR3 bases: TGTGCCAGCAGAAGGGACTTCGACGTGGAGCAGTACTTC.

Ten or more counts support this clonotype. The V call is TRBV10-3, the J call TRBJ2-5; either TRBD1 or TRBD2 may supply D (5 bases each). V lost 4 bases and J lost 5, with 8 bases in between. Germline CDR1 and CDR2: ENHRY and SYGVKD. The CDR3 totals 12 residues. CDR3 DNA: TGTGCCATCAGTGCCGAGGGGGAGACCCAGTACTTC. This translates into CAISAEGETQYF.

The V and J genes are TRBV29-1 and TRBJ1-2, with 8 bases lining up with TRBD1. Per the germline V gene, CDR1 is SQVTM and CDR2 is ANQGSEA. After removal of 7 bases from V and 10 bases from J, the junction contained 14 bases not matched to a gene. The CDR3 length is 13 residues. The CDR3 loop reads CSDFSQGAFDYTF. CDR3 nucleotides: TGCAGCGATTTTTCCCAGGGGGCATTCGACTACACCTTC.